Listed below are T cell receptor beta chains from one sample, sequenced in a study of T cell changes during pregnancy in multiple sclerosis. Some clones are missing from TCRdb's copy, which holds only in-frame ones; the method was immunoSEQ multiplex PCR. The repertoire holds some 130,000 clones, with 96% as singletons. The material was peripheral blood, obtained after pregnancy. These receptors were collected from a female donor with multiple sclerosis, enrolled in a pregnancy study. CDR3s leave out the opening cysteine and the closing phenylalanine or tryptophan. D genes are given only for firm matches. Not all rows give a size; the values are once, few, many and, for expanded clones, a class.

ASSEYLQGGFYEQY	TRBD1	TRBV6-1	-	TRBJ2-7
ASSVTSGRYEQY	TRBD2	TRBV2	-	TRBJ2-7
ASTASRLAGEEQY	TRBD2	TRBV6-5	-	TRBJ2-7
ASSEGGLAAYNEQF	TRBD2	TRBV6-1	-	TRBJ2-1
ASSLWGTGGDEQY	TRBD1	TRBV28	-	TRBJ2-7
ASSPLARTISRETQY	-	TRBV18	-	TRBJ2-5
ASSVVPGETQY	-	TRBV9	-	TRBJ2-5
ASSEIGTSNQQF	TRBD2	TRBV25-1	-	TRBJ2-1
ASSLSASGEGEQY	TRBD2	TRBV11-2	-	TRBJ2-7
ASSPLRGPIQETQY	-	TRBV18	-	TRBJ2-5
SFDGYT	-	TRBV29-1	-	TRBJ1-2
ATSRTGDTEAF	TRBD1	TRBV15	-	TRBJ1-1
ASSLGQGKDQPQH	TRBD1	TRBV19	once	TRBJ1-5
ASSHSGLADNEQF	TRBD2	TRBV4-3	-	TRBJ2-1
ASSYSMGGGEKLF	-	TRBV6-5	-	TRBJ1-4
ASSPQGRAYEQY	-	TRBV7-9	-	TRBJ2-7
ASSAGVGTDTQY	TRBD2	TRBV5-4	-	TRBJ2-3
ASSSRTGSVSPLH	TRBD1	TRBV6-1	-	TRBJ1-6
ASRLAGGGMADTQY	TRBD2	TRBV19	-	TRBJ2-3
ASSHTPDTQY	-	TRBV14	-	TRBJ2-3
ASSLGTSGRETQY	TRBD2	TRBV5-1	-	TRBJ2-5
ASSVVEDYGYT	-	TRBV9	-	TRBJ1-2
ASSTTSGSSYNEQF	TRBD2	TRBV11-3	-	TRBJ2-1
ASSQDRTALMNTEAF	-	TRBV4-1	-	TRBJ1-1
ASSRGSPYEQY	-	TRBV11-3	-	TRBJ2-7
ASSVGTAENQPQH	-	TRBV9	few	TRBJ1-5
ASSLAGAGVYEQY	-	TRBV11-1	-	TRBJ2-7
ASRTGYSEQY	TRBD1	TRBV27	-	TRBJ2-7
ASSPRTVMNTEAF	-	TRBV11-1	-	TRBJ1-1
ASSYGLGGEQY	-	TRBV6-5	-	TRBJ2-7
ASSEVGGKEQPQH	TRBD1	TRBV6-1	-	TRBJ1-5
ASSEARGANYGYT	-	TRBV2	-	TRBJ1-2
ASSSHRVNTEAF	-	TRBV28	-	TRBJ1-1
ASSQDPGVNTEAF	-	TRBV4-2	-	TRBJ1-1
ASSLPPVGLAGGEQF	TRBD2	TRBV7-9	-	TRBJ2-1
ASSLVGVYSSSYT	-	TRBV28	-	TRBJ1-2
ASSQTTILKTEAF	-	TRBV4-2	-	TRBJ1-1
ASSFAGLQSYEQY	-	TRBV28	-	TRBJ2-7
SGRLAVGTQY	TRBD2	TRBV29-1	-	TRBJ2-3
ASSLPVWGPNLGHGYT	-	TRBV7-9	-	TRBJ1-2
ASRGTGGNTEAF	TRBD1	TRBV6-5	-	TRBJ1-1
ASRLASVAGSSYNEQF	-	TRBV12-2	-	TRBJ2-1
ASITGGRGGYT	TRBD1	TRBV6-1	-	TRBJ1-2
AWSSSGIDTQY	TRBD2	TRBV30	-	TRBJ2-3
ASSISSSGRRTDTQY	TRBD2	TRBV19	-	TRBJ2-3
SAREDGEAF	-	TRBV20-1	-	TRBJ1-1
ASSVSGHSYEQY	-	TRBV9	-	TRBJ2-7
ASSYSMALGNTIY	-	TRBV6-5	-	TRBJ1-3
ASSFVARTKNIQY	-	TRBV28	-	TRBJ2-4
ASSGGLASQETQY	TRBD2	TRBV9	-	TRBJ2-5
ASSSVGRETQY	-	TRBV14	once	TRBJ2-5
ASSPPDRGRRGTEAF	TRBD1	TRBV18	-	TRBJ1-1
ASSQWTGSYEQY	TRBD1	TRBV4-2	-	TRBJ2-7
ASSQDNNLARNEQF	-	TRBV4-3	-	TRBJ2-1
ASRYAGTAYNEQF	TRBD1	TRBV7-2	-	TRBJ2-1
ASSHNNEQF	-	TRBV11-3	-	TRBJ2-1
AISWLAGDTQY	TRBD2	TRBV10-3	-	TRBJ2-3
ASRGGAGVGTGELF	TRBD2	TRBV7-8	-	TRBJ2-2
ASTPGINEQY	-	TRBV2	-	TRBJ2-7